This T cell receptor (beta chain) appears in the sequencing data of a study of pediatric ulcerative colitis. In regard to this clone: Its antigen remains unidentified.

Findings and limits, study-wide: Repertoires came from total lymphocyte DNA, not specific subsets. All ulcerative colitis patients, but no controls, carried a couple of rectal clonotypes.

During colonoscopy, one to two rectal pinch biopsies were collected. TCRdb's table, derived via immunoSEQ multiplex PCR, lists solely in-frame clones and lacks some. The sample lists approximately 40,000 clones, 60% to 85% seen once, with roughly 8.6% in the top ten. The origin of this receptor is a boy younger than 18 with severe ulcerative colitis. Material: gut tissue.

CDR3 sequence (DNA): TGTACCCTGGGTGTTCCACTTAACACTGAAGCTTTCTTT. Translation gives CTLGVPLNTEAFF. The chain carries TRBV28 and TRBJ1-1; D uncertain. This CDR3 spans 13 amino acids. CDR1 MDHEN and CDR2 SYDVKM come from the germline V gene.